The present T cell receptor (beta chain) was sequenced within a study of T cell responses to AZD1222 COVID-19 vaccine. Germline V gene data show CDR1 as SGHNT and CDR2 as YYREEE (reference sequence). There are 15 residues in the CDR3. Losses at the gene ends were 4 bases for V and 8 bases for J; bases not matched to a gene: 8. Study-wide points: Donors skewed white British and female; clonal diversity was possibly underestimated. Baseline seropositives among AZD1222 recipients totaled only 5 or 6.

A remark on this clone: Its target is not known.

The assay was immunoSEQ multiplex PCR, and TCRdb's table has in-frame clones only and misses some. The profile shows over 150,000 clones, just over 90% of them singletons. Specimen: peripheral blood, collected on day 0 of AZD1222 vaccination. The source is an adult in good health. This chain links TRBV5-4 with TRBJ1-4; 10 positions agree with TRBD1. The CDR3 is CASSPSGTGAEKLFF. The CDR3 DNA reads TGTGCCAGCAGCCCGTCCGGGACAGGGGCCGAAAAACTGTTTTTT.